Included here is one TCR beta chain sequence, with context. This record comes from a study of cytomegalovirus exposure and HLA in healthy donors. The V gene's germline CDR1 is GTSNPN and CDR2 SVGIG (reference sequence). V dropped 8 bases and J dropped 5; count of bases not matched to a gene: 12. CDR3 length equals 14 residues. In the PCR, 60 Vbeta and 13 Jbeta primers were used. Clones were sequenced by immunoSEQ multiplex PCR, and TCRdb holds only the in-frame ones, with some missing. The sample has approximately 160,000 clones, approximately 77% seen once. Source material: PBMCs. This TCR was sampled from a male donor in good health and CMV-seropositive. This chain uses TRBV30 with TRBJ1-2; 9 nucleotides line up with TRBD1. The CDR3 region is CAGGQGLLAYGYTF. The DNA for the CDR3 is TGTGCCGGGGGACAGGGTCTACTAGCATATGGCTACACCTTC.